This entry lists 31 T cell receptor beta chains sequenced from one sample in a study of long-term antiretroviral therapy in people with HIV. The assay used was immunoSEQ (version v3.0), run at survey level. Sequencing used immunoSEQ multiplex PCR; TCRdb keeps in-frame clones, though not all of them. The data hold 16,000 or so clones, with 77% observed a single time. Sequences were derived from unsorted PBMCs, sampled 2.1 years after starting antiretroviral therapy. These TCRs come from a man in his forties or fifties with HIV.

This chain uses TRBV30 with TRBJ1-5; 7 nucleotides align to TRBD1. Germline trimming cut 5 bases from V and 15 bases from J; bases unmatched to any gene: 10. This CDR3 is built from 11 residues. From germline, CDR1 is GTSNPN and CDR2 SVGIG (reference sequence). The CDR3 here is CAWGITGERHF. CDR3 nucleotides: TGTGCCTGGGGGATAACAGGGGAGAGGCATTTT.

This clone has just one count. This chain connects TRBV7-9 to TRBJ2-1, with 10 bases matching TRBD2. The germline V gene encodes CDR1 SEHNR and CDR2 FQNEAQ (reference sequence). The CDR3 has 16 amino acids. V gave up 5 bases and J gave up 8 bases; unmatched junction bases: 12. CDR3 coding DNA: TGTGCCAGCAGCCCCGGGGAGCGGGGGGGATTCTATGAGCAGTTCTTC. Protein product: CASSPGERGGFYEQFF.

This clone was seen only once. This rearrangement joins TRBV5-1 to TRBJ2-7; D is possibly TRBD1 or TRBD2 (5 bases each). Germline V gives CDR1 SGHRS, CDR2 YFSETQ. V was shortened by 4 bases and J by 2 bases, with 13 bases between the two germline ends. There are 14 residues in the CDR3. The CDR3 reads CASSLGTVTYEQYF. CDR3 nucleotides: TGCGCCAGCAGCCTCGGGACGGTGACCTACGAGCAGTACTTC. Using reference TRBV5-1 and TRBJ2-7 for the parts outside the CDR3, the full variable domain is KAGVTQTPRYLIKTRGQQVTLSCSPISGHRSVSWYQQTPGQGLQFLFEYFSETQRNKGNFPGRFSGRQFSNSRSEMNVSTLELGDSALYLCASSLGTVTYEQYFGPGTRLTVT.

The rearrangement uses TRBV27 and TRBJ1-3; 12 nucleotides line up with TRBD1. V gave up 5 bases and J gave up 5 bases; unmatched junction bases: 16. Germline-derived CDR1 and CDR2 are MNHEY and SMNVEV (reference sequence). This CDR3 comprises 19 residues. DNA for the CDR3: TGTGCCAGCAGTGGTCCCGGGACAGGGGGCCCCTTGAAGAGAAACACCATATATTTT. It yields the protein CASSGPGTGGPLKRNTIYF.

The V gene is TRBV5-4, the J gene TRBJ2-7; 12 nucleotides agree with TRBD1. Germline lookup yields CDR1 SGHNT and CDR2 YYREEE (reference sequence). CDR3 length equals 17 residues. Trimming removed 1 base from V and 4 bases from J; junction bases left unmatched: 9. Here the CDR3 DNA reads TGTGCCAGCAGCTTGTCTAAGGGGACAGGGGGCAAGTACGAGCAGTACTTC. It specifies CASSLSKGTGGKYEQYF.

This clone came up a few times. The CDR3 sequence: CASTKGTGPAFF. The CDR3 DNA sequence: TGTGCCAGCACCAAGGGGACCGGACCAGCTTTCTTT. The genes are TRBV6-5 and TRBJ1-1; the D gene is possibly TRBD1 (5 bases). CDR1 is MNHEY and CDR2 is SVGAGI in the germline V gene. The CDR3 consists of 12 residues. Trimming removed 7 bases from V and 10 bases from J, with 16 bases in between.

This rearrangement joins TRBV5-1 to TRBJ2-2; TRBD1 or TRBD2 may be the D gene (6 bases each). The CDR3 length is 14 residues. Germline V gene data show CDR1 as SGHRS and CDR2 as YFSETQ. The ends were cut back, 4 bases at V and 5 bases at J, with 12 bases in the middle. As DNA, the CDR3 is TGCGCCAGCAGCCGCCAGGGGAGGACCGGGGAGCTGTTTTTT. This translates into CASSRQGRTGELFF.

The chain employs TRBV29-1 and TRBJ1-2; 7 positions match TRBD1. The CDR3 runs 14 residues. CDR1 is SQVTM, CDR2 ANQGSEA, per germline. J gave up 7 bases and V 0 bases, and 8 bases lay outside the gene matches. The CDR3 bases are TGCAGCGTTGAAGACGATGAGGGGGCGAGTGGCTACACCTTC. It yields the protein CSVEDDEGASGYTF.

This CDR3 reads CASSATGQGANEQFF. In DNA, the CDR3 is TGTGCCAGCAGTGCAACCGGACAGGGGGCTAATGAGCAGTTCTTC. The chain employs TRBV27 and TRBJ2-1; TRBD1 agrees at 11 bases. Germline lookup yields CDR1 MNHEY and CDR2 SMNVEV (reference sequence). The junction had 7 bases not matched to a gene; V was cut back by 5 bases and J by 7 bases. The CDR3 covers 15 residues.

This clone is a singleton in its sample. The chain employs TRBV29-1 and TRBJ2-7; D may be TRBD1 (6 bases). The ends were cut back, 4 bases at V and 2 bases at J, with 6 bases in the middle. CDR3 length equals 11 residues. CDR1 and CDR2 from the germline V gene are SQVTM and ANQGSEA. In nucleotides, the CDR3 is TGCAGCGTTGGACAGGCCTACGAGCAGTACTTC. As protein: CSVGQAYEQYF.

The table lists this clone with a few counts. The chain couples TRBV2 to TRBJ2-7; 7 nucleotides match TRBD1. The length of the CDR3 is 14 residues. The germline V gene encodes CDR1 SNHLY and CDR2 FYNNEI. Trimming cost V 6 bases and J 0 bases; bases outside gene matches: 5. In DNA form, the CDR3 reads TGTGCCAGCAGCGAGAGGGGGCTCTCCTACGAGCAGTACTTC. It codes for CASSERGLSYEQYF.

The chain joins TRBV4-1 to TRBJ1-2; 7 bases agree with TRBD1. Germline V gives CDR1 MGHRA, CDR2 YSYEKL. The V gene end was trimmed by 1 base and the J gene end by 8 bases; junction bases not matched to a gene: 7. The CDR3 is 14 residues long. CDR3 in amino acids: CASSQVHQGGGYTF. The CDR3 DNA reads TGCGCCAGCAGCCAAGTCCATCAGGGGGGAGGCTACACCTTC.

The chain carries TRBV4-1 and TRBJ2-7; D not resolved. Between the trimmed V and J ends, which lost 1 base and 3 bases, there was a span of 13 bases. Germline CDR1 is MGHRA and CDR2 is YSYEKL. This CDR3 spans 15 amino acids. CDR3 loop: CASSQGPPVGYEQYF. The CDR3 bases are TGCGCCAGCAGCCAAGGACCCCCCGTCGGCTACGAGCAGTACTTC.

This clone was counted only a few times. The chain has TRBV30 and TRBJ1-1; no firm D call. Per the germline V gene, CDR1 is GTSNPN and CDR2 is SVGIG (reference sequence). CDR3 length: 14 amino acids. Deletions cut 1 base from V and 5 bases from J, with 14 bases between. This CDR3 is CAWSEEGGSTEAFF. For the CDR3, the DNA is TGTGCCTGGAGTGAAGAGGGAGGATCGACTGAAGCTTTCTTT.

The chain links TRBV9 to TRBJ1-1; D not certain. Trimming cost V 0 bases and J 3 bases, with 12 bases left between them. The germline V gene encodes CDR1 SGDLS and CDR2 YYNGEE. The CDR3 has 15 residues. The CDR3 coding sequence is TGTGCCAGCAGCGTAGGTCCAGGAGCGGACACTGAAGCTTTCTTT. Translated: CASSVGPGADTEAFF.

CDR3 in DNA: TGTGCCAGCAGCTTAACGGGGACTAGCTTCTACGAGCAGTACTTC. Amino acid sequence: CASSLTGTSFYEQYF. V usage is TRBV7-3 and J usage is TRBJ2-7, with 9 bases lining up with TRBD2. The CDR3 has 15 amino acids. Germline assignment: CDR1 SGHTA and CDR2 FQGTGA. V lost 0 bases to trimming and J lost 3 bases; unmatched junction nucleotides: 3.

J is TRBJ2-1 and V is TRBV2; D may be TRBD2 (6 bases). The CDR3 runs 13 residues. Germline V gene sequence: CDR1 SNHLY, CDR2 FYNNEI. The V and J ends lost 8 bases and 7 bases respectively, with 15 bases between them. DNA of the CDR3: TGTGCCAGCTCTTTGGGGCGGGGTAATGAGCAGTTCTTC. Translating gives CASSLGRGNEQFF.

This chain uses TRBV27 with TRBJ2-3, with TRBD2 identical over 9 bases. Germline CDR1 and CDR2: MNHEY and SMNVEV (reference sequence). J lost 5 bases, V lost 5 bases, and 5 bases had no gene match. This CDR3 contains 14 residues. CDR3 sequence (DNA): TGTGCCAGCAGTAAGCGGGGGGCCGAAGATACGCAGTATTTT. Residues: CASSKRGAEDTQYF.

The V call is TRBV30, the J call TRBJ1-6; TRBD1 matches at 10 bases. The CDR3 runs 13 residues. V gave up 4 bases and J gave up 10 bases; unmatched junction bases: 4. Germline V gene lookup returns CDR1 GTSNPN and CDR2 SVGIG (reference sequence). CDR3 in amino acids: CAWTMTGGSPLHF. DNA of the CDR3: TGTGCCTGGACCATGACAGGGGGCTCACCCCTCCACTTT. Combining the CDR3 with reference TRBV30 and TRBJ1-6 gives the whole variable domain SQTIHQWPATLVQPVGSPLSLECTVEGTSNPNLYWYRQAAGRGLQLLFYSVGIGQISSEVPQNLSASRPQDRQFILSSKKLLLSDSGFYLCAWTMTGGSPLHFGNGTRLTVT.

CDR3 residues: CASSPNYQGTQYF. In DNA, the CDR3 is TGTGCCAGCAGCCCGAATTATCAGGGAACGCAGTATTTT. The chain links TRBV7-3 to TRBJ2-3; D is possibly TRBD1 (5 bases). V was trimmed by 5 bases and J by 9 bases, leaving 15 bases between them. CDR3 size: 13 residues. Germline V gene sequence: CDR1 SGHTA, CDR2 FQGTGA.

V gene TRBV10-2 combines with J gene TRBJ2-3; a possible D gene is TRBD1 (5 bases). The ends were cut back, 2 bases at V and 2 bases at J, with 11 bases in the middle. Germline V gene lookup returns CDR1 WSHSY and CDR2 SAAADI. The CDR3 is made up of 15 amino acids. The CDR3 nucleotides are TGCGCCAGCAGTGAGCCGAGACAGTCCACAGATACGCAGTATTTT. Residues: CASSEPRQSTDTQYF.

This sequence joins TRBV15 and TRBJ1-1; possibly TRBD1 for D (5 bases). This CDR3 spans 15 amino acids. Germline CDR1 and CDR2: LNHNV and YYDKDF (reference sequence). With 2 bases removed from V and 5 bases from J, the gap between germline ends came to 15 bases. CDR3: CATSRLMAGRTEAFF. The CDR3 DNA reads as TGTGCCACCAGCAGACTGATGGCAGGGAGGACTGAAGCTTTCTTT.

CDR3 region: CASSLAGGYTEAFF. Written as DNA, the CDR3 is TGTGCCAGCAGCTTAGCGGGGGGGTACACTGAAGCTTTCTTT. The V gene is TRBV7-3, the J gene TRBJ1-1, with D possibly matching TRBD1 (5 bases). Trimming cost V 2 bases and J 3 bases, with 10 bases left between them. CDR1 SGHTA and CDR2 FQGTGA come from the germline V gene. This CDR3 region has 14 residues.

The chain employs TRBV5-1 and TRBJ1-2, with TRBD1 matching 9 bases. With 3 bases clipped from V and 5 bases from J, the junction kept 5 bases outside the gene matches. The CDR3 contains 14 residues. Germline V gives CDR1 SGHRS, CDR2 YFSETQ. DNA for the CDR3: TGCGCCAGCAGCTCAGGGGGACAGGGATATGGCTACACCTTC. Residues: CASSSGGQGYGYTF.

The chain joins TRBV6-1 to TRBJ2-3; 10 bases fit TRBD2. There are 15 residues in the CDR3. Trimming took 3 bases from V and 3 from J; bases not matched to a gene: 3. Germline CDR1 is MNHNS and CDR2 is SASEGT. The chain's CDR3 is CASSDLAGATDTQYF. In nucleotides, the CDR3 is TGTGCCAGCAGTGACCTAGCGGGGGCGACAGATACGCAGTATTTT.

CDR3 DNA sequence: TGCGCCAGCAGCTTGTTCGGGGGGGAAGGGGGAGATACGCAGTATTTT. The encoded protein is CASSLFGGEGGDTQYF. The V call is TRBV5-1, the J call TRBJ2-3; TRBD2 matches 8 bases. This CDR3 spans 16 amino acids. Trimming removed 1 base from V and 5 bases from J; junction bases left unmatched: 9. CDR1 SGHRS and CDR2 YFSETQ come from the germline V gene.

The chain employs TRBV10-3 and TRBJ1-3, with D unresolved. The germline gives CDR1 ENHRY, CDR2 SYGVKD. The V end lost 11 bases, the J end lost 4 bases, and 12 bases lay between the germline ends. The CDR3 contains 12 residues. This chain's CDR3 is CASLGPGNTIYF. As DNA, the CDR3 is TGTGCCTCCCTCGGACCCGGAAACACCATATATTTT.

This chain joins TRBV6-5 and TRBJ2-7, with 10 bases that match TRBD1. Losses at the gene ends were 4 bases for V and 1 base for J; bases not matched to a gene: 1. The V gene's germline CDR1 is MNHEY and CDR2 SVGAGI. The CDR3 is made up of 14 amino acids. The CDR3 is CASSSGQGSYEQYF. CDR3 sequence (DNA): TGTGCCAGCAGTTCGGGACAGGGGTCCTACGAGCAGTACTTC.

The genes are TRBV27 and TRBJ2-2; 10 bases are shared with TRBD2. The CDR3 has 14 amino acids. Per germline, CDR1 MNHEY and CDR2 SMNVEV (reference sequence). The V gene end was trimmed by 3 bases and the J gene end by 5 bases; junction bases not matched to a gene: 0. CDR3 in amino acids: CASSFSGGTGELFF. In nucleotides, the CDR3 is TGTGCCAGCAGTTTTAGCGGGGGGACCGGGGAGCTGTTTTTT.

This clone has just a few counts. J is TRBJ1-5 and V is TRBV19; 7 bases are a match to TRBD1. V was pared by 9 bases and J by 9 bases, with 8 bases of the junction left unmatched. This CDR3 has 12 amino acids. Per germline, CDR1 LNHDA and CDR2 SQIVND (reference sequence). The CDR3 spells CASRTGLRPQHF. The DNA for the CDR3 is TGTGCCAGCAGGACAGGTCTTCGGCCCCAGCATTTT.

The chain carries TRBV4-2 and TRBJ2-7; D unresolved. The germline V gene encodes CDR1 LGHNA and CDR2 YNFKEQ. CDR3 size: 14 residues. The V gene lost 2 bases and the J gene lost 3 bases, with 11 bases spanning the gap. The CDR3 DNA reads TGTGCCAGCAGCCAAAGAAGTGGGATCTACGAGCAGTACTTC. Translation gives CASSQRSGIYEQYF.